The sample holds many counts of the clone carrying this T cell receptor beta chain. Antigen unknown. This sample was included in a study of Graves' ophthalmopathy and Graves' hyperthyroidism. General study points: Predictions made by the model for ophthalmopathy progression reached roughly 71% sensitivity and almost 75% specificity. Blood was where most expanded thyroid clonotypes above 0.001 frequency also turned up.

Enrolled hyperthyroidism patients had a new diagnosis, a duration under 2 months, and an age of 18 to 65. What supplied the PBMCs was approximately 10 ml of fresh peripheral blood. The study amplified TCR beta CDR3 regions using RNA transcripts. In the first round, RT-PCR was carried out with HTBI primers, and a multiplex PCR formed the second round. One entry per CDR3 protein results from TCRdb running MiXCR on the multiplex PCR reads. Of some 410,000 distinct CDR3 sequences in the sample, 21% are singletons; the top ten hold roughly 3%. V was cut by 11 bases and J by 5 bases, with 12 bases left in between. The CDR3 spans 11 residues. Per germline, CDR1 MDHEN and CDR2 SYDVKM.

Sequencing was performed on peripheral blood. The clonotype comes from a woman aged 18-29 years with stable Graves' hyperthyroidism. V and J are TRBV28 and TRBJ1-2, with D maybe TRBD1 (5 bases). DNA for the CDR3: TGTGCCGCATTCCAGGGTTATGGCTACACCTTC. Protein product: CAAFQGYGYTF.